This TCR beta chain comes out of a study of blood T cell repertoires in COVID-19. The overall study: Both acute and convalescent COVID-19 samples were obtained from the United States, Italy and Spain. The cDNA or gDNA used as material had been derived from T cells, B-cell-depleted T cells, or PBMCs.

The germline CDR1 and CDR2 sequences are LNHDA and SQIVND (reference sequence). V was clipped by 5 bases and J by 0 bases; unmatched bases: 9. The CDR3 is 18 amino acids. The authors' processing: Amplification of reference gene primers was used by the study to estimate nucleated cell counts. Method: immunoSEQ multiplex PCR; TCRdb's copy keeps in-frame clones and lacks some. D and trimming were read from the DNA, whereas the V and J calls and clone size are those reported in that table. The sample yields around 140,000 clones, about four fifths seen once. The source is a man aged 55 to 69 with acute or convalescent COVID-19. Source material: peripheral blood. The chain employs TRBV19 and TRBJ2-3; 12 bases are shared with TRBD1. For the CDR3, the DNA is TGTGCCAGTAGTTCTCCCGGGACAGGGGGCTTGAGCACAGATACGCAGTATTTT. Its translation is CASSSPGTGGLSTDTQYF.